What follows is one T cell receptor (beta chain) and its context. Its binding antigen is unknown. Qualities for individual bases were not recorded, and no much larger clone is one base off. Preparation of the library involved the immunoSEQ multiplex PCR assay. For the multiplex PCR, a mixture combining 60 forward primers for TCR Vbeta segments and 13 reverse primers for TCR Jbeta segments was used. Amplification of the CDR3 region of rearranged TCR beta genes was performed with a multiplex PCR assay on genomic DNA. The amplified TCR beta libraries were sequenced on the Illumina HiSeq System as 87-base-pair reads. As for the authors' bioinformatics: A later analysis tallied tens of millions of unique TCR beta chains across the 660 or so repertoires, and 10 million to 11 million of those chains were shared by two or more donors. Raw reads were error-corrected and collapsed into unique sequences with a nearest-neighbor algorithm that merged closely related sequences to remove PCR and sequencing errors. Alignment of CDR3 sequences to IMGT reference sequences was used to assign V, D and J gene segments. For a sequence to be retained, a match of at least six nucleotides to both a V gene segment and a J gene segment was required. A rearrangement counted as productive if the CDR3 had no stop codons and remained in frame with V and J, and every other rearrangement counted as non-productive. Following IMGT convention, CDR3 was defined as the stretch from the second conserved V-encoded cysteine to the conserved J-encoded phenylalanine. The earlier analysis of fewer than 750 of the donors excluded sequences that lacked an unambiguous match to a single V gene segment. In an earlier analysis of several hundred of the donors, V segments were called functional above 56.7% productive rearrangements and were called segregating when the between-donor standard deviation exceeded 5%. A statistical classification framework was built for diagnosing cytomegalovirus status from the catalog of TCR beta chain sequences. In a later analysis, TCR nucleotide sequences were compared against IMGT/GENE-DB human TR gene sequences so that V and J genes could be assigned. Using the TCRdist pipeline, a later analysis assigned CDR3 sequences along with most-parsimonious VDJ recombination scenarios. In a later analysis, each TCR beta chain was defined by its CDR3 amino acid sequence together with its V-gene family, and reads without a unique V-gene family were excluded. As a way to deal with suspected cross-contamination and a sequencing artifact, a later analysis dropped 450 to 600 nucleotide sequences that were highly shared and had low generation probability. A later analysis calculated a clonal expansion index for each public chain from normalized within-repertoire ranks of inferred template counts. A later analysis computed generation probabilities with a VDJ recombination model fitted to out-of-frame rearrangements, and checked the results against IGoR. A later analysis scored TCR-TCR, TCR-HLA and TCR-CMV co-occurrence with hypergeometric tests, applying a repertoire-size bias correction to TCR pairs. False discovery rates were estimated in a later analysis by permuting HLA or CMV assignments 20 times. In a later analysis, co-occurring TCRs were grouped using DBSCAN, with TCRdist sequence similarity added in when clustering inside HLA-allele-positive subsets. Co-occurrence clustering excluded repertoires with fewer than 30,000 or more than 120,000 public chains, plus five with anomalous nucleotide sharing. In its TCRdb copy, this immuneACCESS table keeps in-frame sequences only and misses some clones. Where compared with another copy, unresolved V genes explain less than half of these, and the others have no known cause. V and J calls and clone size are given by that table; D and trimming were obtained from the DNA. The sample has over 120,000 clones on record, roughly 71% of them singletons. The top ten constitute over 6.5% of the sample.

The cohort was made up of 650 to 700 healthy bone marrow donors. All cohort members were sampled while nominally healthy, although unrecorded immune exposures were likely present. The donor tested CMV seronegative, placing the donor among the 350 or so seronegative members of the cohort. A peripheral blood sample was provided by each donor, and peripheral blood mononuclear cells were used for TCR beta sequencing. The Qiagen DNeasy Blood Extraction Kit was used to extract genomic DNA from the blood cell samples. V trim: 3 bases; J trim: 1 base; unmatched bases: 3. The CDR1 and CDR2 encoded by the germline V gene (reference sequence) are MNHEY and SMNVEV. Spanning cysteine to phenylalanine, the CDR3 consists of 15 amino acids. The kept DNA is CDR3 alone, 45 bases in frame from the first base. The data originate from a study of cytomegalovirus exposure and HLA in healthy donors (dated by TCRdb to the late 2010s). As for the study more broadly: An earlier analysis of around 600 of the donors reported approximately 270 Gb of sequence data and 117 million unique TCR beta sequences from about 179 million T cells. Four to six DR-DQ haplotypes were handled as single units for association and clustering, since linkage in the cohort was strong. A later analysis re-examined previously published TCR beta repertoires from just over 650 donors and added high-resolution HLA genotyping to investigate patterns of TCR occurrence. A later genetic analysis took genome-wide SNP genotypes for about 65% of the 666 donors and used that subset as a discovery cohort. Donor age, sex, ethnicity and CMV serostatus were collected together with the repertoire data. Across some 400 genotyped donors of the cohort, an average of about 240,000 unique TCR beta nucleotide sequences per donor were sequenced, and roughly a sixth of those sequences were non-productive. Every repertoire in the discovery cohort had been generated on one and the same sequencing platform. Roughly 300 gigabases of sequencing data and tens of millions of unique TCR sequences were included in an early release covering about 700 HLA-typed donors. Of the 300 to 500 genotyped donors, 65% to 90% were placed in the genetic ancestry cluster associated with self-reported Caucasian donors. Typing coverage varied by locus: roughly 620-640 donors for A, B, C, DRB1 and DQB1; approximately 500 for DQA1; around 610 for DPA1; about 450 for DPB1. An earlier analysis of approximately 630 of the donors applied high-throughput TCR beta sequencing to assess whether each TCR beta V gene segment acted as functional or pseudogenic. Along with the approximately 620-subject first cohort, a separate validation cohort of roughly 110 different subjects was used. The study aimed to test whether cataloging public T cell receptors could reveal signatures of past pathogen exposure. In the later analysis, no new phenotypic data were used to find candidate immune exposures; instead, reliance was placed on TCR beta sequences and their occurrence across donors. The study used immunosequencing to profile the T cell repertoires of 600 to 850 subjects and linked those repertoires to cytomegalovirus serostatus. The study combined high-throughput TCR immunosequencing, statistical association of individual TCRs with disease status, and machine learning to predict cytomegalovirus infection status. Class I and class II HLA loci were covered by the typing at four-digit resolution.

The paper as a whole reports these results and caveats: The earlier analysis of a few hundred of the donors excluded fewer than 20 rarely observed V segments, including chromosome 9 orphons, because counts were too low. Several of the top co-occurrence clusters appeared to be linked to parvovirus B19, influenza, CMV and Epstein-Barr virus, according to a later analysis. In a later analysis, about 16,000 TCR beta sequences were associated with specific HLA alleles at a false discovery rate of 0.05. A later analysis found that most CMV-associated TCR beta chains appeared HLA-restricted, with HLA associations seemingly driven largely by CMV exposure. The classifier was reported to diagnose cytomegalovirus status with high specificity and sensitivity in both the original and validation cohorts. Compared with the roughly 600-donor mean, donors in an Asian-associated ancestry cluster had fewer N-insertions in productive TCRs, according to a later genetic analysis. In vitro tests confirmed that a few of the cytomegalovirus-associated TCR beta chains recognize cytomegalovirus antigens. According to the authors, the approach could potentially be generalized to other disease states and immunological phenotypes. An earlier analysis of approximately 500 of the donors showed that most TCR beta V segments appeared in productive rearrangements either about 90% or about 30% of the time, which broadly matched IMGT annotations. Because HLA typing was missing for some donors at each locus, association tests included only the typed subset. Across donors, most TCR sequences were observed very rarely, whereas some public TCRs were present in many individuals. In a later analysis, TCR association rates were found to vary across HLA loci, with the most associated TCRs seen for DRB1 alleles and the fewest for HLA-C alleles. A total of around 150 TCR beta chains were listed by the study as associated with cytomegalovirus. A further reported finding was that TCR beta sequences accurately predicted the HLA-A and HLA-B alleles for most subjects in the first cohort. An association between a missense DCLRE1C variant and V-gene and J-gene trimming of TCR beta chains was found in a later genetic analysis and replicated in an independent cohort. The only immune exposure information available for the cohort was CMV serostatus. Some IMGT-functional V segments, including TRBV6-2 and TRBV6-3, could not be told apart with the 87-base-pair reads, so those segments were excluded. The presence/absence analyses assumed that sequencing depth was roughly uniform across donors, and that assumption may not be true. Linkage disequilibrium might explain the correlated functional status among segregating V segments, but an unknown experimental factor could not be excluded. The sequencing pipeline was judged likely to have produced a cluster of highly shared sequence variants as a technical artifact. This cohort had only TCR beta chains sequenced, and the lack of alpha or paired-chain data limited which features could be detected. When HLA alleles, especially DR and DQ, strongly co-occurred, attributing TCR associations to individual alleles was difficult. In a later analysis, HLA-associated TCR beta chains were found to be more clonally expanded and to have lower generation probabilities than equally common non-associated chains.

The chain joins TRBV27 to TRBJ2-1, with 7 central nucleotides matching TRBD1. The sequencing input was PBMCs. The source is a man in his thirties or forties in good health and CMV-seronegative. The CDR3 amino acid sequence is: CASSLGTESYNEQFF. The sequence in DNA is TGTGCCAGCAGTTTGGGGACAGAGTCCTACAATGAGCAGTTCTTC.